The 24 T cell receptor beta chains listed next were all sequenced from one sample in a study of T cells in Graves' hyperthyroidism and ophthalmopathy (dated by TCRdb to the late 2010s). Library generation was performed with multiplex PCR. Sequencer: Illumina HiSeq 2000. Amplification of TCR beta CDR3 regions was carried out from RNA transcripts. The first round of RT-PCR for the TCR CDR3 was performed with the HTBI primer set and the Qiagen OneStep RT-PCR kit. The public reads were run again by TCRdb, first through fastp at Q25 and then through MiXCR, and only productive beta chains were kept. One record per CDR3 amino acid sequence lists the most common genes and DNA. The sample table records more than 300,000 distinct CDR3 sequences; around 13% of these occur just once. Jointly, the top ten make up around 23% of the sample. The specimen sequenced was blood. The source of these receptors is a woman aged 30 to 39 with Graves' hyperthyroidism.

The V and J genes are TRBV28 and TRBJ2-2; TRBD2 might be the D (6 bases). The CDR3 extends over 16 amino acids. Trimming shortened V by 7 bases and J by 1 base, and 16 bases separated the two germline ends. Germline loops: CDR1 MDHEN, CDR2 SYDVKM. CDR3 sequence: CASITLRRGNTGELFF. DNA for the CDR3: TGTGCCAGCATCACCTTACGGAGGGGGAACACCGGGGAGCTGTTTTTT.

V usage is TRBV9 and J usage is TRBJ1-1, with D possibly being TRBD1 (6 bases). This CDR3 contains 14 residues. Trimming shortened V by 3 bases and J by 5 bases, and 14 bases separated the two germline ends. Germline V CDR1 and CDR2: SGDLS, YYNGEE. CDR3 region: CASSAGRGETEAFF. The CDR3 DNA reads as TGTGCCAGCAGCGCCGGCAGGGGAGAGACTGAAGCTTTCTTT.

The chain employs TRBV12-3 or TRBV12-4 and TRBJ2-2; 7 nucleotides match TRBD2. This CDR3 spans 16 amino acids. V gave up 5 bases and J gave up 0 bases; unmatched junction bases: 6. CDR3 sequence (DNA): TGTGCCAGCAGTGCCCAGCGGGGATCGAACACCGGGGAGCTGTTTTTT. The encoded protein is CASSAQRGSNTGELFF.

This clonotype was counted between two and nine times. The chain uses TRBV30 and TRBJ1-1, with TRBD1 matching over 7 bases. Losses at the gene ends were 2 bases for V and 1 base for J; bases not matched to a gene: 10. Germline CDR1 GTSNPN, CDR2 SVGIG (reference sequence). CDR3 length: 16 residues. The CDR3 loop is CAWSTWGDRPNTEAFF. In DNA form, the CDR3 reads TGTGCCTGGAGTACGTGGGGGGACAGACCGAACACTGAAGCTTTCTTT. The variable domain in full, completed from reference TRBV30 and TRBJ1-1, reads SQTIHQWPATLVQPVGSPLSLECTVEGTSNPNLYWYRQAAGRGLQLLFYSVGIGQISSEVPQNLSASRPQDRQFILSSKKLLLSDSGFYLCAWSTWGDRPNTEAFFGQGTRLTVV.

At least ten counts were recorded for this clonotype. The DNA of the CDR3 is TGTGCCAGCAGTGACCCCGGGGACACACTTAATGAAAAACTGTTTTTT. Translating it yields CASSDPGDTLNEKLFF. The chain employs TRBV2 and TRBJ1-4; weak D call: TRBD1 (6 bases). CDR1 and CDR2 (germline): SNHLY, FYNNEI. V shed 3 bases and J shed 4 bases, with 15 bases lying between them. The CDR3 has 16 amino acids.

This clonotype was seen at least ten times. V is TRBV6-2 or TRBV6-3 and J is TRBJ2-5; no clear D gene. Germline CDR1 is MNHEY and CDR2 is SVGEGT. V was trimmed by 6 bases and J by 6 bases, leaving 11 bases between them. The length of the CDR3 is 12 residues. CDR3 bases: TGTGCCAGCAGCGACCCAGCCAAGACCCAGTACTTC. Translation gives CASSDPAKTQYF.

This clonotype was observed many times. CDR3 sequence: CASSYRTSGDEQFF. CDR3 nucleotide sequence: TGTGCCAGCAGTTACAGGACTAGCGGTGATGAGCAGTTCTTC. The rearrangement uses TRBV6-5 and TRBJ2-1, with 10 positions matching TRBD2. The CDR3 runs to 14 residues. The junction had 3 bases not matched to a gene; V was cut back by 2 bases and J by 8 bases. In germline, CDR1 is MNHEY, CDR2 SVGAGI.

Comments on this clonotype: Since a much larger clone is just one base distant, this may be a read error. The chain links TRBV27 to TRBJ2-5, with D possibly matching TRBD2 (6 bases). From germline, CDR1 is MNHEY and CDR2 SMNVEV (reference sequence). The CDR3 sequence is 11 residues long. The CDR3 loop reads CVSSQGGVQYF. CDR3 DNA sequence: TGTGTCAGCAGCCAAGGCGGGGTCCAGTACTTC.

The table lists this clonotype with a few counts. The chain carries TRBV4-2 and TRBJ1-3; unclear D gene. Trimming pared 6 bases from V and 0 bases from J, leaving 12 bases between. The CDR3 has 15 residues. Germline CDR1 LGHNA, CDR2 YNFKEQ. CDR3 loop: CASRRQLLSGNTIYF. The CDR3 nucleotides read TGTGCCAGCAGGCGTCAGCTTCTCTCTGGAAACACCATATATTTT.

There are many counts of this clonotype. The CDR3 nucleotides are TGCAGCCTTAAGGGGAGCTCGTACAATGAGCAGTTCTTC. It translates to CSLKGSSYNEQFF. J is TRBJ2-1 and V is TRBV29-1, with D perhaps assigned TRBD1 or TRBD2 (5 bases each). Trimming took off 8 bases at V and 4 bases at J, with 15 bases between the two ends. This CDR3 is built from 13 residues. The germline V gene encodes CDR1 SQVTM and CDR2 ANQGSEA.

Ten or more counts support this clonotype. The rearrangement links TRBV10-3 to TRBJ1-5; the D is unclear. The CDR3 is 13 residues long. Looked up from germline, CDR1 is ENHRY and CDR2 is SYGVKD. V was cut by 3 bases and J by 5 bases, with 8 bases left in between. CDR3 protein: CAISDRSDQPQHF. The CDR3 nucleotides read TGTGCCATCAGTGACAGATCCGATCAGCCCCAGCATTTT.

This clonotype showed up just a few times. The chain combines TRBV28 with TRBJ2-2, with 7 nucleotides matching TRBD1. The CDR3 loop spans 14 amino acids. V lost 8 bases and J lost 5; bases outside the gene matches: 8. Looked up from germline, CDR1 is MDHEN and CDR2 is SYDVKM. The chain's CDR3 is CASYEGAETGELFF. The CDR3 DNA is TGTGCCAGCTACGAGGGGGCTGAGACCGGGGAGCTGTTTTTT. The full variable domain, in which reference TRBV28 and TRBJ2-2 provide the parts outside the CDR3, is DVKVTQSSRYLVKRTGEKVFLECVQDMDHENMFWYRQDPGLGLRLIYFSYDVKMKEKGDIPEGYSVSREKKERFSLILESASTNQTSMYLCASYEGAETGELFFGEGSRLTVL.

This clonotype was observed a handful of times. The rearrangement links TRBV12-3 or TRBV12-4 to TRBJ1-1; D is perhaps TRBD1 (6 bases). V was trimmed by 4 bases and J by 9 bases, leaving 12 bases between them. The CDR3 length is 12 residues. The CDR3 nucleotides read TGTGCCAGCAGTTACAGGGATGTGCAAGCTTTCTTT. This translates into CASSYRDVQAFF.

Many counts were recorded for this clonotype. The genes are TRBV7-2 and TRBJ2-7; 7 bases line up with TRBD2. CDR3 length equals 14 residues. V shed 5 bases, J shed 3 bases, and the junction held 7 bases outside the gene matches. Germline V gene sequence: CDR1 SGHTA, CDR2 FQGNSA. CDR3 sequence (DNA): TGTGCCAGCAGCCTAGAGGCTAGCGGCTACGAGCAGTACTTC. Amino acids: CASSLEASGYEQYF.

This clonotype was seen many times. V usage is TRBV7-2 and J usage is TRBJ2-4; 15 nucleotides line up with TRBD2. Unmatched junction bases numbered 10, after V lost 5 bases and J lost 2 bases. CDR1 is SGHTA and CDR2 is FQGNSA in the germline V gene. The CDR3 length is 19 residues. The CDR3 DNA sequence: TGTGCCAGCAGCCAGTGGGGACTAGCGGGAGGCGGTTCCAAAAACATTCAGTACTTC. Translated: CASSQWGLAGGGSKNIQYF.

Only a few counts were recorded for this clonotype. The genes are TRBV4-3 and TRBJ1-4; a possible D gene is TRBD1 (6 bases). Germline V gene sequence: CDR1 LGHNA, CDR2 YSLEER. This CDR3 contains 16 residues. The germline V and J ends were trimmed by 0 bases and 7 bases, with 15 bases remaining between them. The CDR3 reads CASSQDRGALGEKLFF. The CDR3, as DNA: TGCGCCAGCAGCCAAGATCGGGGGGCGTTGGGTGAAAAACTGTTTTTT.

This clonotype has at least ten counts. This rearrangement joins TRBV9 to TRBJ2-1, with D uncertain. V lost 2 bases and J 9 bases, leaving 12 bases between the germline ends. The germline gives CDR1 SGDLS, CDR2 YYNGEE. This CDR3 contains 13 residues. The CDR3, as DNA: TGTGCCAGCAGCGTTGGATTGGCGCGTGAGCAGTTCTTC. Translating it yields CASSVGLAREQFF.

This clonotype was found many times. The genes are TRBV29-1 and TRBJ2-3, with 7 bases identical to TRBD2. Germline V CDR1 and CDR2: SQVTM, ANQGSEA. V shed 3 bases and J 5 bases; nucleotides not matched to a gene: 5. The CDR3 length is 13 residues. The chain's CDR3 is CSVEPGGKDTQYF. The CDR3 DNA sequence: TGCAGCGTTGAGCCGGGGGGTAAAGATACGCAGTATTTT.

This clonotype has a count of ten or more. The genes are TRBV7-2 and TRBJ2-3; 9 bases map to TRBD1. This CDR3 comprises 14 residues. V trimming: 3 bases; J trimming: 6 bases; junction bases outside the gene matches: 4. From germline, CDR1 is SGHTA and CDR2 FQGNSA. This CDR3 reads CASSLDRGGDTQYF. For the CDR3, the DNA is TGTGCCAGCAGCTTGGACAGGGGAGGTGATACGCAGTATTTT.

This clonotype was recorded a few times. This may stem from a read error, because a much larger clone lies one nucleotide away. Here the CDR3 reads CSAYRAGGAFF. CDR3 nucleotides: TGCAGCGCCTACCGCGCAGGGGGAGCTTTCTTT. This chain connects TRBV29-1 to TRBJ2-2, with TRBD1 matching 7 bases. The J call is uncertain, as TRBJ1-1 better fits the DNA end. There are 11 residues in the CDR3. Germline V gene lookup returns CDR1 SQVTM and CDR2 ANQGSEA.

V usage is TRBV15 and J usage is TRBJ1-2; D may be TRBD1 (5 bases). Per the germline V gene, CDR1 is LNHNV and CDR2 is YYDKDF (reference sequence). With 4 bases removed from V and 7 bases from J, the gap between germline ends came to 22 bases. The CDR3 sequence is 16 residues long. The CDR3 sequence is CATSTGRGSLKVGYTF. As DNA, the CDR3 is TGTGCCACCAGCACCGGGCGGGGGTCCCTTAAGGTTGGCTACACCTTC. Drawing the rest from reference TRBV15 and TRBJ1-2, the complete variable domain is DAMVIQNPRYQVTQFGKPVTLSCSQTLNHNVMYWYQQKSSQAPKLLFHYYDKDFNNEADTPDNFQSRRPNTSFCFLDIRSPGLGDTAMYLCATSTGRGSLKVGYTFGSGTRLTVV.

This clonotype was detected ten times or more. This chain connects TRBV11-2 to TRBJ2-7, with D perhaps TRBD2 (6 bases). Between the trimmed V and J ends, which lost 3 bases and 2 bases, there was a span of 11 bases. Germline assignment: CDR1 SGHAT and CDR2 FQNNGV. The CDR3 contains 14 residues. The CDR3 sequence: CASSFAAGTYEQYF. DNA of the CDR3: TGTGCCAGCAGCTTCGCGGCGGGGACCTACGAGCAGTACTTC.

This clonotype came up many times. The chain carries TRBV28 and TRBJ2-7, with 13 bases matching TRBD2. After removal of 6 bases from V and 0 bases from J, the junction contained 5 bases not matched to a gene. The germline CDR1 and CDR2 sequences are MDHEN and SYDVKM. The CDR3 has 16 residues. The CDR3 sequence: CASSSGTSGISYEQYF. CDR3 sequence (DNA): TGTGCCAGCAGCTCCGGGACTAGCGGGATCTCCTACGAGCAGTACTTC.

This clonotype was seen more than once but under ten times. The chain joins TRBV4-3 to TRBJ2-1, with TRBD2 identical over 10 bases. Germline CDR1 and CDR2: LGHNA and YSLEER. The length of the CDR3 is 16 residues. V lost 1 base to trimming and J lost 9 bases; unmatched junction nucleotides: 9. CDR3 residues: CASSQVASGSFAEQFF. The CDR3 region has the DNA TGCGCCAGCAGCCAAGTAGCTAGCGGGAGTTTCGCTGAGCAGTTCTTC.